These 32 T cell receptor beta chains came from one sample sequenced in a study of T cell changes during pregnancy in multiple sclerosis. TCRdb keeps only in-frame clones here, not all; method: immunoSEQ multiplex PCR. Of about 42,000 clones listed, approximately 80% are singletons. The material sequenced was CD4+ T cells from peripheral blood mononuclear cells, taken before pregnancy. The source of these receptors is a female donor with multiple sclerosis, enrolled in a pregnancy study.

V gene TRBV11-3 combines with J gene TRBJ2-2, with 8 bases matching TRBD1. Per the germline V gene, CDR1 is SGHNT and CDR2 is YENEEA. The V segment lost 5 bases and the J segment 0 bases; nucleotides outside the gene matches: 2. The CDR3 is 15 amino acids. CDR3 nucleotide sequence: TGTGCCAGCAGCCGGACAGGGCCGAACACCGGGGAGCTGTTTTTT. It codes for CASSRTGPNTGELFF.

The chain employs TRBV6-1 and TRBJ1-5, with 9 bases identical to TRBD1. The V gene's germline CDR1 is MNHNS and CDR2 SASEGT. The length of the CDR3 is 13 residues. V lost 7 bases, J lost 7 bases, and 5 bases stayed unmatched. CDR3 DNA sequence: TGTGCCAGCATTGGGACAGGGAGGCAGCCCCAGCATTTT. This encodes CASIGTGRQPQHF.

The chain couples TRBV9 to TRBJ2-3, with TRBD1 as a possible D gene (6 bases). V lost 2 bases and J lost 2, with 18 bases in between. The CDR3 is made up of 17 amino acids. Looked up from germline, CDR1 is SGDLS and CDR2 is YYNGEE. The CDR3 region is CASSVLGTPTITDTQYF. CDR3 DNA sequence: TGTGCCAGCAGCGTTCTGGGGACACCCACCATCACAGATACGCAGTATTTT.

This clone has only a few counts. The chain has TRBV4-3 and TRBJ1-2, with D maybe TRBD1 (6 bases). With 4 bases removed from V and 8 bases from J, the gap between germline ends came to 14 bases. The CDR3 consists of 13 residues. Germline CDR1 LGHNA, CDR2 YSLEER. CDR3 nucleotide sequence: TGCGCCAGCAGCCTACAGGGAGTCGTGGGCTACACCTTC. As protein: CASSLQGVVGYTF.

Note on this clone: The junction departs from germline at one end; a sequencing error may be responsible. This chain joins TRBV19 and TRBJ1-3; 7 bases are shared with TRBD1. The CDR3 loop spans 13 amino acids. Germline CDR1 is LNHDA and CDR2 is SQIVND (reference sequence). CDR3 DNA sequence: TGTGCCAGTAGTATCCGGACAGGCACACCGGGGGTTTTT. The encoded protein is CASSIRTGTPGVF.

This clone showed up just a few times. CDR3 DNA sequence: TGTGCCAGCAGCTTAGAGCAGGGCGGGAGCAGTGTCGGCAATGAGCAGTTCTTC. Encoded protein: CASSLEQGGSSVGNEQFF. The chain links TRBV11-2 to TRBJ2-1; 7 nucleotides agree with TRBD2. The CDR3 covers 18 residues. CDR1 is SGHAT, CDR2 FQNNGV, per germline. V was pared by 0 bases and J by 6 bases, with 14 bases of the junction left unmatched.

This clone was found once. The chain links TRBV12-5 to TRBJ1-1; 7 nucleotides agree with TRBD1. The V and J ends lost 1 base and 6 bases, in that order; junction bases with no gene match: 8. The V gene's germline CDR1 is LGHNT and CDR2 FRNRAP. CDR3 length: 15 amino acids. The CDR3 DNA follows: TGTGCTAGTGGTTTGGGCCTCGGACAGGTGTCTGAAGCTTTCTTT. It is translated as CASGLGLGQVSEAFF.

This chain uses TRBV19 with TRBJ1-6, with D perhaps TRBD1 (5 bases). Trimming cost V 3 bases and J 11 bases, with 14 bases left between them. Germline V gives CDR1 LNHDA, CDR2 SQIVND (reference sequence). The CDR3 contains 14 residues. CDR3 nucleotide sequence: TGTGCCAGTAGTATCGGGCCCGGGGGGGCACCCCTCCACTTT. Protein: CASSIGPGGAPLHF.

This CDR3 is CASSLEPSGPQETQYF. The DNA for the CDR3 is TGCGCCAGCAGCTTGGAGCCTAGCGGGCCCCAAGAGACCCAGTACTTC. V is TRBV5-1 and J is TRBJ2-5, with 8 bases lining up with TRBD2. From germline, CDR1 is SGHRS and CDR2 YFSETQ. V shed 0 bases, J shed 1 base, and the junction held 5 bases outside the gene matches. The CDR3 length is 16 residues.

The V and J genes are TRBV11-1 and TRBJ2-7, with D possibly TRBD1 on 6 matching bases. Germline V gives CDR1 SGHAT, CDR2 FQDESV (reference sequence). The CDR3 runs to 15 residues. V shed 1 base and J shed 3 bases, with 13 bases lying between them. The CDR3 here is CASSLGAGGGYEQYF. CDR3 nucleotide sequence: TGTGCCAGCAGCTTAGGGGCTGGGGGCGGCTACGAGCAGTACTTC.

The chain recombines TRBV7-7 with TRBJ2-2; D is ambiguous. V lost 5 bases and J 6 bases, leaving 10 bases between the germline ends. Germline-derived CDR1 and CDR2 are SSHAT and FNYEAQ (reference sequence). CDR3 size: 13 residues. CDR3 protein: CASSPAVAGELFF. The CDR3 nucleotides are TGTGCCAGCAGCCCCGCAGTCGCCGGGGAGCTGTTTTTT.

This chain connects TRBV2 to TRBJ2-7, with 10 nucleotides matching TRBD1. Trimming took 7 bases from V and 6 from J; bases not matched to a gene: 9. Looked up from germline, CDR1 is SNHLY and CDR2 is FYNNEI. This CDR3 has 14 residues. The CDR3 here is CASKGGQGFGEQYF. The CDR3 nucleotides read TGTGCCAGCAAGGGGGGACAGGGGTTCGGCGAGCAGTACTTC.

The genes are TRBV5-1 and TRBJ1-1; 9 positions match TRBD1. The CDR3 is made up of 14 amino acids. Germline loops: CDR1 SGHRS, CDR2 YFSETQ. V was clipped by 3 bases and J by 1 base; unmatched bases: 1. The CDR3 protein is CASSSGQGNTEAFF. CDR3 DNA: TGCGCCAGCAGCTCGGGACAGGGGAACACTGAAGCTTTCTTT.

The chain couples TRBV29-1 to TRBJ2-7; the match to TRBD2 covers 11 bases. The CDR3 runs 15 residues. V trimming: 6 bases; J trimming: 0 bases; junction bases outside the gene matches: 7. Germline V gene sequence: CDR1 SQVTM, CDR2 ANQGSEA. Written as DNA, the CDR3 is TGCAGCGTGGGAAAGACTAGCGGGGTCTCCTACGAGCAGTACTTC. Translation: CSVGKTSGVSYEQYF.

The J gene is TRBJ2-7, the V gene TRBV14; 8 bases match TRBD1. The CDR3 loop spans 13 amino acids. Unmatched junction bases numbered 7, after V lost 6 bases and J lost 6 bases. Germline loops: CDR1 SGHDN, CDR2 FVKESK. The CDR3 loop reads CASRAYRGVEQYF. The DNA of the CDR3 is TGTGCCAGCAGAGCTTACAGGGGGGTCGAGCAGTACTTC.

The table lists this clone with a few counts. This rearrangement joins TRBV28 to TRBJ2-5; 8 positions agree with TRBD1. Germline V CDR1 and CDR2: MDHEN, SYDVKM. The CDR3 runs to 14 residues. J lost 5 bases, V lost 4 bases, and 6 bases had no gene match. The CDR3 reads CASSSARGQETQYF. The DNA for the CDR3 is TGTGCCAGCAGTTCGGCCAGGGGGCAGGAGACCCAGTACTTC.

As for this clone: It is unclear where the CDR3 begins or ends on the DNA, so no DNA is shown, and the CDR3 is as TCRdb lists it. This chain joins TRBV7-9 and TRBJ1-1. Per germline, CDR1 SEHNR and CDR2 FQNEAQ (reference sequence). The CDR3 sequence runs 18 residues, both termini included. CDR3: CASSSDFRGALGGAEAFF.

This chain joins TRBV27 and TRBJ1-1; 9 bases align to TRBD1. The CDR3 totals 14 residues. CDR1 and CDR2 (germline): MNHEY, SMNVEV (reference sequence). V lost 6 bases, J lost 6 bases, and 8 bases stayed unmatched. The CDR3 coding sequence is TGTGCCAGCAGGCGACAGGGGGGAAACCCTGAAGCTTTCTTT. Translation: CASRRQGGNPEAFF.

V and J are TRBV2 and TRBJ2-2; 10 bases align to TRBD2. V lost 5 bases, J lost 5 bases, and 5 bases stayed unmatched. Germline-derived CDR1 and CDR2 are SNHLY and FYNNEI. CDR3 length: 15 amino acids. CDR3 region: CASSQGSGGTGELFF. CDR3 bases: TGTGCCAGCAGTCAAGGTAGCGGGGGGACCGGGGAGCTGTTTTTT.

This clone was detected only a few times. This chain connects TRBV7-2 to TRBJ1-2; tentatively, D is TRBD1 (5 bases). The V gene lost 1 base and the J gene lost 8 bases, with 14 bases spanning the gap. The CDR3 runs to 14 residues. CDR1 is SGHTA and CDR2 is FQGNSA in the germline V gene. CDR3 loop: CASSLGGHLVGYTF. The CDR3 DNA reads TGTGCCAGCAGCTTAGGAGGACATCTCGTAGGCTACACCTTC.

The V gene is TRBV5-4, the J gene TRBJ1-3; D possibly corresponds to TRBD1 (5 bases). Germline values: CDR1 SGHNT, CDR2 YYREEE (reference sequence). V was clipped by 3 bases and J by 2 bases, with 18 bases between them. This CDR3 has 17 residues. In nucleotides, the CDR3 is TGTGCCAGCAGCTCAACCCTTTGGGGGAGGGCTGGAAACACCATATATTTT. Translating it yields CASSSTLWGRAGNTIYF.

The chain employs TRBV11-2 and TRBJ2-5, with a weak D call TRBD1 (5 bases). The germline CDR1 and CDR2 sequences are SGHAT and FQNNGV. This CDR3 has 15 residues. The ends were cut back, 1 base at V and 5 bases at J, with 14 bases in the middle. The DNA of the CDR3 is TGTGCCAGCAGCTTAGCATCAGGGTTTGGGGAGACCCAGTACTTC. Translated, it gives CASSLASGFGETQYF.

CDR3 sequence (DNA): TGTGCCAGCAGCGTAGGGACTAGCGAGACCCAGTACTTC. The encoded protein is CASSVGTSETQYF. The rearrangement joins TRBV9 to TRBJ2-5, with TRBD2 identical over 8 bases. Trimming took 0 bases from V and 5 from J; bases not matched to a gene: 0. This CDR3 is built from 13 residues. Germline V CDR1 and CDR2: SGDLS, YYNGEE.

This clone was observed a handful of times. The gene calls are TRBV12-5 and TRBJ1-1; D is possibly TRBD1 (5 bases). Trimming pared 1 base from V and 4 bases from J, leaving 7 bases between. CDR1 is LGHNT, CDR2 FRNRAP, per germline. The CDR3 sequence is 13 residues long. The CDR3 sequence is CASGLDRGTEAFF. CDR3 nucleotide sequence: TGTGCTAGTGGTTTGGATAGGGGCACTGAAGCTTTCTTT.

The rearrangement joins TRBV5-1 to TRBJ1-1, with D unresolved. Germline V lookup: CDR1 SGHRS, CDR2 YFSETQ. The V gene lost 5 bases and the J gene lost 1 base, with 12 bases spanning the gap. The CDR3 has 14 amino acids. The DNA of the CDR3 is TGCGCCAGCAGTATCCGGGTCGAGAACACTGAAGCTTTCTTT. As protein: CASSIRVENTEAFF.

The DNA of the CDR3 is TGCAGCGTTGAACCAGGACAGGGGGCCTATGGCTACACCTTC. The encoded protein is CSVEPGQGAYGYTF. J is TRBJ1-2 and V is TRBV29-1; 11 nucleotides match TRBD1. After removal of 2 bases from V and 4 bases from J, the junction contained 3 bases not matched to a gene. This CDR3 is 14 amino acids long. Germline CDR1 SQVTM, CDR2 ANQGSEA.

V and J are TRBV14 and TRBJ2-7; 9 bases line up with TRBD2. V lost 4 bases, J lost 1 base, and 17 bases stayed unmatched. CDR3 length: 19 amino acids. Germline CDR1 and CDR2: SGHDN and FVKESK. The CDR3 loop reads CASSPPVTSGPRLSYEQYF. CDR3 DNA sequence: TGTGCCAGCAGCCCCCCTGTCACTAGCGGGCCTCGTTTATCCTACGAGCAGTACTTC.

The genes are TRBV6-1 and TRBJ1-5, with 10 positions matching TRBD1. Trimming took 4 bases from V and 9 from J; bases not matched to a gene: 12. In germline, CDR1 is MNHNS, CDR2 SASEGT. CDR3 size: 16 residues. The CDR3, as DNA: TGTGCCAGCAGTGCAACCGGGACAGGGGCGGCCTGGCCCCAGCATTTT. It codes for CASSATGTGAAWPQHF.

The chain joins TRBV4-3 to TRBJ1-1, with TRBD1 identical over 7 bases. The germline V gene has CDR1 LGHNA and CDR2 YSLEER. V lost 4 bases to trimming and J lost 4 bases; unmatched junction nucleotides: 9. The CDR3 is 15 residues long. CDR3 in DNA: TGCGCCAGCAGCCGAGGACTCGGACAGGCCACTGAAGCTTTCTTT. Amino acid sequence: CASSRGLGQATEAFF.

This clone appeared a single time. This chain uses TRBV11-2 with TRBJ2-1, with 10 bases matching TRBD2. V lost 5 bases to trimming and J lost 5 bases; unmatched junction nucleotides: 12. From germline, CDR1 is SGHAT and CDR2 FQNNGV. This CDR3 region has 17 residues. CDR3 protein: CASSPTRGLAMNNEQFF. The DNA for the CDR3 is TGTGCCAGCAGCCCAACCCGGGGACTAGCGATGAACAATGAGCAGTTCTTC.

J is TRBJ2-7 and V is TRBV7-8; 7 nucleotides line up with TRBD1. CDR3 length equals 13 residues. CDR1 is SGHVS and CDR2 is FQNEAQ in the germline V gene. The V segment lost 5 bases and the J segment 3 bases; nucleotides outside the gene matches: 4. This CDR3 reads CASSRRTGYEQYF. The CDR3 DNA follows: TGTGCCAGCAGCAGACGGACAGGCTACGAGCAGTACTTC.

The chain employs TRBV27 and TRBJ1-5; D is perhaps TRBD1 (6 bases). Germline V gene data show CDR1 as MNHEY and CDR2 as SMNVEV (reference sequence). The V end lost 3 bases, the J end lost 4 bases, and 10 bases lay between the germline ends. The CDR3 totals 14 residues. The CDR3 loop reads CASSFRGWNQPQHF. The CDR3 coding sequence is TGTGCCAGCAGTTTTAGGGGGTGGAATCAGCCCCAGCATTTT.